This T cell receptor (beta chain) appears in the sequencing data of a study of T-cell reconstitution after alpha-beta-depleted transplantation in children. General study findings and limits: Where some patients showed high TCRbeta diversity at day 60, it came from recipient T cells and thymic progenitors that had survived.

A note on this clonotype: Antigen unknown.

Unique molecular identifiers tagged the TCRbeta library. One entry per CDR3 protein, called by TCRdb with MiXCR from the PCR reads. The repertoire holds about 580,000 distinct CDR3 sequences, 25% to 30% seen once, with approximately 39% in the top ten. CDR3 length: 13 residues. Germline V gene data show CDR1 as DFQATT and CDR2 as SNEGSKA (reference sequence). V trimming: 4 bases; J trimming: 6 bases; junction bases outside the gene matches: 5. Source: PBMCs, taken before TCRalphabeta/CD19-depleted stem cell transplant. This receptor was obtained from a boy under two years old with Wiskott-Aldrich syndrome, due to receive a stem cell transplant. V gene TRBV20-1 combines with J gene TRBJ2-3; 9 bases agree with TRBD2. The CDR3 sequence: CSAKAGGGDTQYF. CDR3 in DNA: TGCAGTGCTAAAGCGGGGGGAGGGGATACGCAGTATTTT.